This TCR beta chain was found in a study of blood T cell repertoires in COVID-19. Study as a whole: Acute and convalescent COVID-19 specimens originated in the United States, Italy and Spain. PBMCs, B-cell-depleted T cells, or T cells provided the cDNA or gDNA that made up the material.

Germline loops: CDR1 MNHEY, CDR2 SMNVEV (reference sequence). This CDR3 has 16 amino acids. V lost 6 bases, J lost 4 bases, and 21 bases lay in between. Original handling: Counts of nucleated cells, estimated from reference gene primer amplification, were obtained. TCRdb's table, derived via immunoSEQ multiplex PCR, lists solely in-frame clones and lacks some. For V, J and clone size, that table is used; D and trimming come from the DNA. This sample has more than 95,000 clones, with about 80% found just once. The material sequenced was peripheral blood. The V and J genes are TRBV27 and TRBJ1-1, with D perhaps matching TRBD1 (6 bases). The source is a human donor in a cohort sampled during active or convalescent COVID-19. The CDR3 loop reads CASSLRGRGYGTEAFF. As DNA, the CDR3 is TGTGCCAGCAGCCTACGGGGCAGGGGATATGGCACTGAAGCTTTCTTT.